The entry below describes one TCR beta chain. Antigen: not known. In germline, CDR1 is SGHAT, CDR2 FQNNGV. The CDR3 contains 12 residues. The V and J ends lost 6 bases and 5 bases respectively, with 10 bases between them. Exposure to brentuximab vedotin varied, and each patient had relapsed following autologous stem cell transplantation. Complete response, partial response or progressive disease made up the best responses. This sample is drawn from a study of PD-1 blockade in classical Hodgkin lymphoma. General observations from the study: Newly diagnosed patients had baseline TCR diversity that was reportedly lower than that of healthy donors. Patients starting nivolumab less than 1 year after ASCT had lower diversity and were excluded from later analyses. TCR diversity rose significantly by C4D1 in CD4+ but not CD8+ cells.

Assay: immunoSEQ multiplex PCR; the TCRdb copy retains only in-frame clones and omits some. The table lists about 94,000 clones, roughly nine tenths of them singletons. This receptor was obtained from a human donor with classical Hodgkin lymphoma. This sample comprised peripheral blood mononuclear cells (PBMCs), obtained before the second cycle of nivolumab. The chain combines TRBV11-2 with TRBJ1-2; no reliable D call. In DNA, the CDR3 is TGTGCCAGCAGTTTGCCCGAATATGGCTACACCTTC. Translation gives CASSLPEYGYTF.